A single T cell receptor (beta chain) is shown here with its context. No antigen is known for it. The PCR employed 60 Vbeta primers together with 13 Jbeta primers. The method was immunoSEQ multiplex PCR; TCRdb's version includes in-frame clones alone and lacks a portion of them. Of 100,000 to 130,000 clones detected, over 60% appear once; the ten largest clones hold approximately 4.5%. The germline V gene encodes CDR1 GTSNPN and CDR2 SVGIG (reference sequence). The length of the CDR3 is 15 residues. V shed 0 bases, J shed 4 bases, and the junction held 2 bases outside the gene matches. This entry comes from a study of cytomegalovirus exposure and HLA in healthy donors. General study results and limits: Further analysis was carried out later, and it showed several of the most significant clusters appearing linked to common viral pathogens.

The receptor was derived from a male donor in good health and CMV-seronegative. V and J are TRBV30 and TRBJ2-2; 10 positions agree with TRBD1. The material sequenced was PBMCs. CDR3 sequence reads: CAWSVRTGGTGELFF. In nucleotides, the CDR3 is TGTGCCTGGAGTGTGAGGACAGGGGGCACCGGGGAGCTGTTTTTT.